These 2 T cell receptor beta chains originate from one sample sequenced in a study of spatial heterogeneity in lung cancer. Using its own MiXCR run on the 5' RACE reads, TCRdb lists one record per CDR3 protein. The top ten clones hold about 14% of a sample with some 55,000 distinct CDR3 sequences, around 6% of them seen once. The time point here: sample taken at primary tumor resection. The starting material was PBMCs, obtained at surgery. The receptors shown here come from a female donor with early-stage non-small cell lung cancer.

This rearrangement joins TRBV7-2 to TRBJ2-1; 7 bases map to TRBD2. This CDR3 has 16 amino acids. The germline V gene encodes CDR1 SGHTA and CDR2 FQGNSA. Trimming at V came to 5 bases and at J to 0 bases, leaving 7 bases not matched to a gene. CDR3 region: CASSPGGSSSYNEQFF. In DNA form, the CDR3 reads TGTGCCAGCAGCCCCGGGGGGTCGAGCTCCTACAATGAGCAGTTCTTC.

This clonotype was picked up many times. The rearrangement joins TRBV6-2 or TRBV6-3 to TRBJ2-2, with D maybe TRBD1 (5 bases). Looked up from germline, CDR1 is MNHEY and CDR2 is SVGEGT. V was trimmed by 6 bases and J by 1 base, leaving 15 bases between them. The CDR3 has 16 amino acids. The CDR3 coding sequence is TGTGCCAGCAGCCTCGACAGTCCGAAGAACACCGGGGAGCTGTTTTTT. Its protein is CASSLDSPKNTGELFF.